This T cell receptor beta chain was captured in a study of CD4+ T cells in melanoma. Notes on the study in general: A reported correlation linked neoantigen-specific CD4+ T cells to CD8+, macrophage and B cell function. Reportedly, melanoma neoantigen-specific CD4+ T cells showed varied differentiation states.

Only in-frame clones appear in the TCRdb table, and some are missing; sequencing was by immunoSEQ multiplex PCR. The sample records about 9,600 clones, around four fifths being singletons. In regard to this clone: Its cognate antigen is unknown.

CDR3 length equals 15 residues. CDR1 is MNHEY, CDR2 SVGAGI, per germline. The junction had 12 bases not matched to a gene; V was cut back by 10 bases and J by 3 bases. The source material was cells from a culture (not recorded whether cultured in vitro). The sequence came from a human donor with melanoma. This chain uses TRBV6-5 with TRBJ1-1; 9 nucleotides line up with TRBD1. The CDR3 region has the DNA TGTGCCACAATACAGGGGGCAACTCCTCACACTGAAGCTTTCTTT. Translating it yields CATIQGATPHTEAFF.